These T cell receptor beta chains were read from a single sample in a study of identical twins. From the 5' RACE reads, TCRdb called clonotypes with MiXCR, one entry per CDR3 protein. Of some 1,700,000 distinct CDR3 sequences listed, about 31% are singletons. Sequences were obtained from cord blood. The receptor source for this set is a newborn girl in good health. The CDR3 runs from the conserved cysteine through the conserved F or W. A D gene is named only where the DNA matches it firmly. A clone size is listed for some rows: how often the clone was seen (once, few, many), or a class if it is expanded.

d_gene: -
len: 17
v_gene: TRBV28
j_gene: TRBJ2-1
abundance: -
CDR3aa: CASSSLDQGSTYNEQFF
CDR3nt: TGTGCCAGCAGTTCACTCGACCAGGGGAGTACTTACAATGAGCAGTTCTTC

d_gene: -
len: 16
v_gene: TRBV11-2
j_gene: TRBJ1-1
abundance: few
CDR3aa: CASSLVPDPMNTEAFF
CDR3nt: TGTGCCAGCAGCTTAGTTCCCGATCCCATGAACACTGAAGCTTTCTTT

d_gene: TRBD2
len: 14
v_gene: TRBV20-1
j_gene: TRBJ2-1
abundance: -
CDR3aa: CSAWGSGTYNKQFF
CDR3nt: TGCAGTGCTTGGGGCAGCGGGACCTACAATAAGCAGTTCTTC

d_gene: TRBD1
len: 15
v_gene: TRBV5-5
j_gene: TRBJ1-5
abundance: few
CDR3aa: CASSLQGGIGQPQHF
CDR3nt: TGTGCCAGCAGCTTACAGGGGGGTATAGGTCAGCCCCAGCATTTT

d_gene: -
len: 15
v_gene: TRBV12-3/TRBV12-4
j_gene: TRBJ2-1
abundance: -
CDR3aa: CASTPKDPSYNEQFF
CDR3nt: TGTGCCAGCACCCCTAAGGACCCTTCCTACAATGAGCAGTTCTTC

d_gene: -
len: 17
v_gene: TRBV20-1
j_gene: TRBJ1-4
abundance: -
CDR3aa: CSASQASVVGFREKLFF
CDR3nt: TGCAGTGCTAGTCAGGCCTCGGTGGTGGGGTTTAGGGAAAAACTGTTTTTT

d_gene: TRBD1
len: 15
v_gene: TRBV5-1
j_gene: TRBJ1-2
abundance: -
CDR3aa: CASSLTGTGGPGYTF
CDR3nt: TGCGCCAGCAGCTTGACCGGGACAGGGGGCCCTGGCTACACCTTC

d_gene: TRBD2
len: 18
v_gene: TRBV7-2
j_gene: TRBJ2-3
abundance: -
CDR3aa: CASSLRGQHKAGTDTQYF
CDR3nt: TGTGCCAGCAGCTTAAGGGGTCAACACAAAGCGGGAACAGATACGCAGTATTTT

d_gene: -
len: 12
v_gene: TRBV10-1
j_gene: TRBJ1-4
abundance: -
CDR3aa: CASSIGREKLFF
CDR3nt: TGCGCCAGCAGTATTGGACGGGAAAAACTGTTTTTT

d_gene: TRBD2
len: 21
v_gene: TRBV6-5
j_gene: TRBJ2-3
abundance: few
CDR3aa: CASSYSYAGTSGGASTDTQYF
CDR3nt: TGTGCCAGCAGTTACTCGTATGCCGGGACTAGCGGGGGGGCAAGCACAGATACGCAGTATTTT

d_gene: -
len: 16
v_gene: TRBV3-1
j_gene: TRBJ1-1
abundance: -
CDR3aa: CASNQDTWAQGTEAFF
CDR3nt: TGTGCCAGCAACCAAGACACGTGGGCGCAGGGTACTGAAGCTTTCTTT

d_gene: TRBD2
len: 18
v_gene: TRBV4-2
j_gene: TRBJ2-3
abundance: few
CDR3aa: CASSHGYLAGGNTDTQYF
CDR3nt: TGTGCCAGCAGCCATGGATACCTAGCGGGAGGAAACACAGATACGCAGTATTTT

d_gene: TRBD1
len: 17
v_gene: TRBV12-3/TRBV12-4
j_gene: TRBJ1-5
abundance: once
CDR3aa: CASSVGTGRRSNQPQHF
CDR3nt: TGTGCCAGCAGTGTGGGGACAGGGAGGAGAAGCAATCAGCCCCAGCATTTT

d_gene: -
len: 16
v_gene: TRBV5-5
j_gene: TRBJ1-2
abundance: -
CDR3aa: CASSILPTGWNYGYTF
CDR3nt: TGTGCCAGCAGCATTCTTCCCACAGGGTGGAACTATGGCTACACCTTC

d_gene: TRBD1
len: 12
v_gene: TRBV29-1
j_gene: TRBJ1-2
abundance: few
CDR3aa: CSVTQGDYGYTF
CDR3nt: TGCAGCGTTACCCAGGGGGACTATGGCTACACCTTC

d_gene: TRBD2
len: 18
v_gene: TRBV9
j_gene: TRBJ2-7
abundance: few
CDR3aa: CASSDPPHSGTSGYEQYF
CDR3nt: TGTGCCAGCAGCGATCCCCCTCATAGCGGGACCTCGGGATACGAGCAGTACTTC

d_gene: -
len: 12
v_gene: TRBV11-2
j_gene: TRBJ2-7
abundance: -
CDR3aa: CASSPQSIEQYF
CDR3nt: TGTGCCAGCAGCCCCCAGTCTATCGAGCAGTACTTC

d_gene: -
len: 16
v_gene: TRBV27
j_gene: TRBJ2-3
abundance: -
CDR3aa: CASRPNGSPGTDTQYF
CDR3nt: TGTGCCAGCAGACCCAATGGGAGCCCGGGCACAGATACGCAGTATTTT

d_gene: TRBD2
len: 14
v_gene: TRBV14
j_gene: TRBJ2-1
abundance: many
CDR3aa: CASRWTRFGNEQFF
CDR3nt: TGTGCCAGCAGATGGACTAGGTTCGGCAATGAGCAGTTCTTC

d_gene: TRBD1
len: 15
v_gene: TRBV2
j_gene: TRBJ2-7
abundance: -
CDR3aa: CASSLIGGRVVEQYF
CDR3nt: TGTGCCAGCAGCCTAATAGGGGGCAGGGTAGTCGAGCAGTACTTC

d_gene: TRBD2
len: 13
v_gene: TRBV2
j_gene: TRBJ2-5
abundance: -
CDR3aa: CASSDGGVETQYF
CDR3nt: TGTGCCAGCAGTGATGGGGGGGTAGAGACCCAGTACTTC

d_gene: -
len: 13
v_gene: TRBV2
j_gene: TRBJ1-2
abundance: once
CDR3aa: CASKGGHNYGYTF
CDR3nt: TGTGCCAGCAAGGGGGGACATAACTATGGCTACACCTTC

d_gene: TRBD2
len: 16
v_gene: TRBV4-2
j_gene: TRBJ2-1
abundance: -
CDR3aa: CASSQVAGLSYNEQFF
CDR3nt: TGTGCCAGCAGCCAAGTAGCGGGGCTATCCTACAATGAGCAGTTCTTC

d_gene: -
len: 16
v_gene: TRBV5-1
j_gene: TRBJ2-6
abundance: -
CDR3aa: CASSLRTVTGANVLTF
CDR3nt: TGCGCCAGCAGCTTGAGGACAGTCACTGGGGCCAACGTCCTGACTTTC

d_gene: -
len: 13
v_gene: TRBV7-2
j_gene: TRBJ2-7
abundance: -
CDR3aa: CASSLAGLPAGYF
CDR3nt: TGTGCCAGCAGCTTAGCCGGACTCCCCGCGGGGTACTTC

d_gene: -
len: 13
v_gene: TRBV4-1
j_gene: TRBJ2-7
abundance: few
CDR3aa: CASSGGSGNEQYF
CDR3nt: TGCGCCAGCAGCGGGGGGTCAGGGAACGAGCAGTACTTC

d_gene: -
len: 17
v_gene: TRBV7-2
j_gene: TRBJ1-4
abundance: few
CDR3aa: CASSLGGPGQANEKLFF
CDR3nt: TGTGCCAGCAGCTTAGGGGGTCCGGGGCAAGCTAATGAAAAACTGTTTTTT

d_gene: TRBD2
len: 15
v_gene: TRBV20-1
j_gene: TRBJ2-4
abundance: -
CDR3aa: CSAPTSGSSKNIQYF
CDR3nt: TGCAGTGCCCCCACTAGCGGGAGTTCCAAAAACATTCAGTACTTC

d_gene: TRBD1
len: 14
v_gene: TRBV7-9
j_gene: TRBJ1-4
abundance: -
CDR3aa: CASSPFWTGEKLFF
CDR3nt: TGTGCCAGCAGCCCTTTCTGGACAGGGGAAAAACTGTTTTTT

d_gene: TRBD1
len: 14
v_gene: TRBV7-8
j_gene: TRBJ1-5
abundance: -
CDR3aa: CASSKRTGDQPQHF
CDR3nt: TGTGCCAGCAGCAAGAGGACAGGAGATCAGCCCCAGCATTTT

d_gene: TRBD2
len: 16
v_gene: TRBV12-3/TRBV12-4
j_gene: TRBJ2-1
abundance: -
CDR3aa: CASSQGIRAGALEQFF
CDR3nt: TGTGCCAGCAGTCAGGGGATAAGAGCGGGAGCCCTTGAGCAGTTCTTC

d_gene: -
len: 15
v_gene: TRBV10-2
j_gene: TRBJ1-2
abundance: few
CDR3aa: CASSESVVLNYGYTF
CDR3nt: TGCGCCAGCAGTGAGTCCGTCGTTCTAAACTATGGCTACACCTTC

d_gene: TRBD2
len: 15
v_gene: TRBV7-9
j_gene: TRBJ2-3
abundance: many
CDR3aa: CASSPPGTSADTQYF
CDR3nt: TGTGCCAGCAGCCCACCCGGGACTAGCGCAGATACGCAGTATTTT

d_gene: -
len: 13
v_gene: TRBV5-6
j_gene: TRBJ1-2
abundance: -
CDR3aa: CATTREAIDGYTF
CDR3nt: TGTGCCACGACGAGGGAGGCTATCGATGGCTACACCTTC

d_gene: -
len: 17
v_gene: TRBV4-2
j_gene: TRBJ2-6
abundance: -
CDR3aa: CASSQDGGGAGANVLTF
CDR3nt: TGTGCCAGCAGCCAAGATGGAGGGGGCGCTGGGGCCAACGTCCTGACTTTC

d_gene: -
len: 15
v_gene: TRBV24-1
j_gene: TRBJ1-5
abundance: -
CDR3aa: CATSDLLRSNQPQHF
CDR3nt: TGTGCCACCAGTGATTTGCTTAGGAGTAATCAGCCCCAGCATTTT

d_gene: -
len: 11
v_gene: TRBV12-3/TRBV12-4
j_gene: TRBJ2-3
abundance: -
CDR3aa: CASRREHTQYF
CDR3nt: TGTGCCAGCAGGAGAGAACATACGCAGTATTTT

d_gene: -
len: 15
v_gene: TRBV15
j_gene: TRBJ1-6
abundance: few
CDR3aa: CATSVLDRRPSPLHF
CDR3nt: TGTGCCACCAGCGTCCTAGACAGACGCCCATCACCCCTCCACTTT

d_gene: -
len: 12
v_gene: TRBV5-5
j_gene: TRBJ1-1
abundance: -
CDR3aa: CASSDFPGEAFF
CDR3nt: TGTGCCAGCAGCGACTTCCCAGGGGAAGCTTTCTTT

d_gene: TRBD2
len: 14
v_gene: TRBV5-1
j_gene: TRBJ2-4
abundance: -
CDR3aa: CASSGGLADNEQYF
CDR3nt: TGCGCCAGCAGCGGGGGACTAGCGGACAATGAGCAGTACTTC

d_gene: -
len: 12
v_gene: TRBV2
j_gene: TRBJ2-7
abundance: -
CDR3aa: CARTGEHNEQYF
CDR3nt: TGTGCCCGCACGGGAGAGCACAATGAGCAGTACTTC

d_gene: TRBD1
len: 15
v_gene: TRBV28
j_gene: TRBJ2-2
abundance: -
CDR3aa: CASSGQGWVTGELFF
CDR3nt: TGTGCCAGCAGTGGACAGGGCTGGGTCACCGGGGAGCTGTTTTTT

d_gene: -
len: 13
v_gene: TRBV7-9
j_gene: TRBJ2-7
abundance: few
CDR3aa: CASSLRGDNEQYF
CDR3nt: TGTGCCAGCAGCTTACGGGGAGACAATGAGCAGTACTTC

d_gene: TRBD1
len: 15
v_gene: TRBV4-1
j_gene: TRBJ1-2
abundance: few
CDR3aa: CASSQDPGGPYGYTF
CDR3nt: TGCGCCAGCAGCCAAGATCCAGGGGGACCCTATGGCTACACCTTC

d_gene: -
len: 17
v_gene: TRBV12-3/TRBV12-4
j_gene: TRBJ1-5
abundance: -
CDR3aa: CASSLAKSRFENQPQHF
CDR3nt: TGTGCCAGCAGTTTAGCGAAGAGCAGGTTTGAGAATCAGCCCCAGCATTTT

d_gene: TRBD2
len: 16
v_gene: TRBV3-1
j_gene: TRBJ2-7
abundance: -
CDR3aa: CASSQEGLAGGYEQYF
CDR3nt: TGTGCCAGCAGCCAAGAGGGGCTAGCGGGAGGATACGAGCAGTACTTC

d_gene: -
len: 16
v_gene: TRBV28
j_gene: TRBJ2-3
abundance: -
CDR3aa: CASSFPAAASTDTQYF
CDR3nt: TGTGCCAGCAGTTTCCCAGCAGCCGCTAGCACAGATACGCAGTATTTT

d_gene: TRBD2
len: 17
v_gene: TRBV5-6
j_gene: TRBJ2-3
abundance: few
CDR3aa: CASSLWGLAGFTDTQYF
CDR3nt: TGTGCCAGCAGCTTGTGGGGGCTAGCGGGCTTCACAGATACGCAGTATTTT

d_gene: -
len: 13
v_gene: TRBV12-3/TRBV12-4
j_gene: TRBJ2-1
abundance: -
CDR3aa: CASSLTRGYERFF
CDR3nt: TGTGCCAGCAGTTTAACGAGGGGGTATGAGCGGTTCTTC

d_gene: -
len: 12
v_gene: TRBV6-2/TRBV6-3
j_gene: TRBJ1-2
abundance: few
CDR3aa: CASSRRINGYTF
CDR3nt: TGTGCCAGCAGCCGACGGATCAATGGCTACACCTTC

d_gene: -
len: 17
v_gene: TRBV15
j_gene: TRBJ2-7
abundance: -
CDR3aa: CATSRDSHRRSYNEQYF
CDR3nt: TGTGCCACCAGCAGAGATTCCCACAGACGGTCCTACAATGAGCAGTACTTC

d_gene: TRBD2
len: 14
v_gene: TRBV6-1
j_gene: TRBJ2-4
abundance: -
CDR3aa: CASVGLAMYNEQYF
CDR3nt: TGTGCCAGCGTGGGACTAGCGATGTACAATGAGCAGTACTTC

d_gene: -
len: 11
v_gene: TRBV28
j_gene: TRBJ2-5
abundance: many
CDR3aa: CASSSFGTQYF
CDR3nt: TGTGCCAGCAGTTCTTTCGGGACCCAGTACTTC

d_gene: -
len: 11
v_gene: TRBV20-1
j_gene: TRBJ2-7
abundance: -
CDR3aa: CSASRHYEQYF
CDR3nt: TGCAGTGCTAGCCGTCACTACGAGCAGTACTTC

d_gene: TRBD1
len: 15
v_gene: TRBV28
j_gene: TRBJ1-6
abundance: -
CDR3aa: CASTIKRDRGSPLHF
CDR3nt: TGTGCCAGCACCATAAAACGGGACAGGGGTTCACCCCTCCACTTT

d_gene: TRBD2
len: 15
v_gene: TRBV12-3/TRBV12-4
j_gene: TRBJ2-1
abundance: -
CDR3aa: CASSLVAGGPYEQFF
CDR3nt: TGTGCCAGCAGTTTAGTAGCGGGGGGGCCTTATGAGCAGTTCTTC

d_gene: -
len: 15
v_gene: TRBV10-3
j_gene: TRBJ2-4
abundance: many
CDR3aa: CAISESGTAKNIQYF
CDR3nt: TGTGCCATCAGTGAGTCCGGGACAGCCAAAAACATTCAGTACTTC

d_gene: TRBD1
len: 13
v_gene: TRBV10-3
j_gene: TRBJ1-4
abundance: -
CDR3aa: CAISGTGTGKLFF
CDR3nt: TGTGCCATCAGTGGGACAGGGACAGGAAAACTGTTTTTT

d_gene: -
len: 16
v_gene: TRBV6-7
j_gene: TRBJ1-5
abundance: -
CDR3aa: CASSYSWVSSGQPQHF
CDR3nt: TGTGCCAGCAGTTACTCCTGGGTCTCATCGGGTCAGCCCCAGCATTTT